Each of the 29 T cell receptor beta chains below was sequenced from the same sample in a study of T cell responses to AZD1222 COVID-19 vaccine. Profiling relied on immunoSEQ multiplex PCR, and the TCRdb table lists in-frame clones only, not all of them. The sample lists some 86,000 clones, 65% to 85% occurring once. Material: peripheral blood, obtained on day 0 of AZD1222 vaccination. The receptors derive from an adult in good health.

The chain recombines TRBV6-5 with TRBJ1-1; D not resolved. Per the germline V gene, CDR1 is MNHEY and CDR2 is SVGAGI. V dropped 5 bases and J dropped 4 bases, with 11 bases sitting between them. This CDR3 is built from 13 residues. The CDR3 DNA follows: TGTGCCAGCAGTACCCGTCGGGGCACTGAAGCTTTCTTT. Translation: CASSTRRGTEAFF.

The chain couples TRBV5-6 to TRBJ1-2; 11 bases line up with TRBD1. The germline V gene has CDR1 SGHDT and CDR2 YYEEEE. J was trimmed by 7 bases and V by 4 bases; bases with no gene match: 6. The CDR3 extends over 14 amino acids. CDR3 region: CASSPGQGASGYTF. The CDR3 bases are TGTGCCAGCAGCCCCGGACAGGGGGCGTCTGGCTACACCTTC.

CDR3 DNA sequence: TGCAGCGCCTCCGACGGGGGCTATGGCTACACCTTC. It specifies CSASDGGYGYTF. The chain couples TRBV29-1 to TRBJ1-2; maybe TRBD1 (5 bases). This CDR3 is built from 12 residues. V was shortened by 7 bases and J by 4 bases, with 13 bases between the two germline ends. The germline CDR1 and CDR2 sequences are SQVTM and ANQGSEA.

The table lists this clone with a few counts. V gene TRBV4-2 combines with J gene TRBJ2-5; 9 bases fit TRBD2. V lost 1 base, J lost 0 bases, and 12 bases stayed unmatched. Germline V gene sequence: CDR1 LGHNA, CDR2 YNFKEQ. The CDR3 extends over 19 amino acids. CDR3 protein: CASSQGGSGSGGYQETQYF. The CDR3 DNA reads as TGTGCCAGCAGCCAAGGAGGCTCCGGAAGCGGGGGGTACCAAGAGACCCAGTACTTC.

The genes are TRBV6-4 and TRBJ1-5; perhaps TRBD1 as D (5 bases). Trimming pared 7 bases from V and 0 bases from J, leaving 19 bases between. The CDR3 extends over 17 amino acids. Germline CDR1 MRHNA, CDR2 SNTAGT. This CDR3 reads CASTGGDRKNSNQPQHF. The CDR3 coding sequence is TGTGCCAGCACTGGTGGGGACCGTAAAAATAGCAATCAGCCCCAGCATTTT.

The chain combines TRBV5-5 with TRBJ2-2; D not resolved. Germline V lookup: CDR1 SGHKS, CDR2 YYEKEE (reference sequence). V lost 2 bases to trimming and J lost 5 bases, with 4 bases between them. The CDR3 is 12 amino acids. The CDR3 nucleotides read TGTGCCAGCAGCTTTGGTACCGGGGAGCTGTTTTTT. Encoded protein: CASSFGTGELFF. Supplemented by reference TRBV5-5 and TRBJ2-2, the full variable domain reads DAGVTQSPTHLIKTRGQQVTLRCSPISGHKSVSWYQQVLGQGPQFIFQYYEKEERGRGNFPDRFSARQFPNYSSELNVNALLLGDSALYLCASSFGTGELFFGEGSRLTVL.

The gene calls are TRBV27 and TRBJ1-6; perhaps TRBD1 as D (5 bases). V lost 0 bases and J lost 11, with 11 bases in between. CDR3 length: 14 residues. From germline, CDR1 is MNHEY and CDR2 SMNVEV (reference sequence). In DNA, the CDR3 is TGTGCCAGCAGTTTATCCGGGGGAAGAGCACCCCTCCACTTT. Translated, it gives CASSLSGGRAPLHF.

This clone has just a few counts. The sample holds other DNA sequences that translate to the same CDR3. The chain recombines TRBV10-3 with TRBJ2-1, with TRBD2 matching 12 bases. CDR3 length: 19 amino acids. Germline V gene sequence: CDR1 ENHRY, CDR2 SYGVKD. The junction had 6 bases not matched to a gene; V was cut back by 0 bases and J by 0 bases. The CDR3 nucleotides are TGTGCCATCAGTGAGTCAGGGCTAGCGGGGGGGAGCTCCTACAATGAGCAGTTCTTC. As protein: CAISESGLAGGSSYNEQFF.

The chain joins TRBV6-5 to TRBJ1-5; a possible D gene is TRBD1 (6 bases). The V end was cut by 6 bases, the J end by 4 bases, with 16 bases between. The CDR3 sequence is 15 residues long. CDR1 MNHEY and CDR2 SVGAGI come from the germline V gene. The CDR3 DNA sequence: TGTGCCAGCAGGCTACAGGGAAAGGGGAATCAGCCCCAGCATTTT. Translating it yields CASRLQGKGNQPQHF.

V gene TRBV24-1 combines with J gene TRBJ2-1; D perhaps matches TRBD1 (6 bases). V lost 6 bases and J lost 3, with 8 bases in between. Per germline, CDR1 KGHDR and CDR2 SFDVKD. The CDR3 runs 13 residues. CDR3 region: CATSSGDYNEQFF. CDR3 nucleotides: TGTGCCACCAGTTCAGGGGACTACAATGAGCAGTTCTTC.

This clone was counted a few times. The chain employs TRBV4-1 and TRBJ1-1; 8 nucleotides match TRBD1. This CDR3 spans 13 amino acids. Trimming removed 4 bases from V and 3 bases from J; junction bases left unmatched: 1. The germline V gene encodes CDR1 MGHRA and CDR2 YSYEKL. For the CDR3, the DNA is TGCGCCAGCAGCCTGGACAGGGACACTGAAGCTTTCTTT. Its protein product is CASSLDRDTEAFF.

This chain uses TRBV3-1 (or the pseudogene TRBV3-2) with TRBJ2-7, with 8 positions matching TRBD2. Germline values: CDR1 LGHDT, CDR2 YNNKEL (reference sequence). J gave up 3 bases and V 5 bases, and 3 bases lay outside the gene matches. This CDR3 spans 13 amino acids. CDR3 in DNA: TGTGCCAGCAGCTTTACTAGCGGCTACGAGCAGTACTTC. This translates into CASSFTSGYEQYF.

This chain uses TRBV7-2 with TRBJ2-7, with 7 positions matching TRBD2. The CDR3 loop spans 18 amino acids. Germline CDR1 SGHTA, CDR2 FQGNSA. The trim removed 5 bases at V and 4 bases at J, leaving 20 bases unmatched. The CDR3 protein is CASSKLAVGGSLGYEQYF. CDR3 nucleotide sequence: TGTGCCAGCAGCAAATTAGCAGTGGGAGGGTCTCTAGGGTACGAGCAGTACTTC.

The CDR3 loop is CASSESGGRGNQPQHF. Written as DNA, the CDR3 is TGCGCCAGCAGTGAGTCTGGGGGGCGAGGCAATCAGCCCCAGCATTTT. V gene TRBV10-2 combines with J gene TRBJ1-5; D perhaps matches TRBD1 (6 bases). The CDR3 has 16 amino acids. V was pared by 0 bases and J by 2 bases, with 11 bases between. The germline gives CDR1 WSHSY, CDR2 SAAADI.

The chain carries TRBV5-1 and TRBJ2-2, with D possibly TRBD2 on 6 matching bases. Germline-derived CDR1 and CDR2 are SGHRS and YFSETQ. V gave up 1 base and J gave up 6 bases, with 13 bases separating them. The CDR3 has 15 amino acids. CDR3 protein: CASSLRGGDAGELFF. In DNA, the CDR3 is TGCGCCAGCAGCTTGAGGGGCGGGGACGCCGGGGAGCTGTTTTTT. Full variable domain (remainder filled in from reference TRBV5-1 and TRBJ2-2): KAGVTQTPRYLIKTRGQQVTLSCSPISGHRSVSWYQQTPGQGLQFLFEYFSETQRNKGNFPGRFSGRQFSNSRSEMNVSTLELGDSALYLCASSLRGGDAGELFFGEGSRLTVL.

This rearrangement joins TRBV2 to TRBJ2-3, with 7 positions matching TRBD1. This CDR3 contains 15 residues. Germline V gives CDR1 SNHLY, CDR2 FYNNEI. V was clipped by 5 bases and J by 1 base; unmatched bases: 6. The CDR3 DNA sequence: TGTGCCAGCAGTAGAGGCACAGGGGGCACAGATACGCAGTATTTT. It encodes CASSRGTGGTDTQYF. The full variable domain, rest sourced from reference TRBV2 and TRBJ2-3, is EPEVTQTPSHQVTQMGQEVILRCVPISNHLYFYWYRQILGQKVEFLVSFYNNEISEKSEIFDDQFSVERPDGSNFTLKIRSTKLEDSAMYFCASSRGTGGTDTQYFGPGTRLTVL.

V gene TRBV5-1 combines with J gene TRBJ2-3; D unclear. Germline V gene lookup returns CDR1 SGHRS and CDR2 YFSETQ. V was clipped by 4 bases and J by 0 bases, with 18 bases between them. The CDR3 length is 17 residues. CDR3 in DNA: TGCGCCAGCAGCCCCAATTCGTGGTACAGCAGCACAGATACGCAGTATTTT. Amino acid sequence: CASSPNSWYSSTDTQYF. Full variable domain (outside the CDR3, taken from reference TRBV5-1 and TRBJ2-3): KAGVTQTPRYLIKTRGQQVTLSCSPISGHRSVSWYQQTPGQGLQFLFEYFSETQRNKGNFPGRFSGRQFSNSRSEMNVSTLELGDSALYLCASSPNSWYSSTDTQYFGPGTRLTVL.

The chain joins TRBV9 to TRBJ2-1, with 7 nucleotides matching TRBD2. The V and J ends lost 3 bases and 9 bases, in that order; junction bases with no gene match: 12. The CDR3 covers 15 residues. CDR1 is SGDLS and CDR2 is YYNGEE in the germline V gene. The chain's CDR3 is CASSASGEPRFEQFF. As DNA, the CDR3 is TGTGCCAGCAGCGCGAGCGGGGAGCCAAGGTTTGAGCAGTTCTTC.

The chain has TRBV3-1 (or the pseudogene TRBV3-2) and TRBJ1-2; D perhaps matches TRBD1 (5 bases). V shed 3 bases and J shed 5 bases, with 10 bases lying between them. This CDR3 is built from 13 residues. Germline values: CDR1 LGHDT, CDR2 YNNKEL (reference sequence). DNA for the CDR3: TGTGCCAGCAGCCAGGGGGTTGGTTATGGCTACACCTTC. This sequence encodes CASSQGVGYGYTF.

This chain connects TRBV3-1 (or the pseudogene TRBV3-2) to TRBJ1-4; 7 nucleotides line up with TRBD1. Germline V gene sequence: CDR1 LGHDT, CDR2 YNNKEL (reference sequence). The CDR3 is 15 amino acids. Trimming cost V 5 bases and J 3 bases; bases outside gene matches: 6. The CDR3 DNA sequence: TGTGCCAGCAGCACTCGACAGGGCTCTAATGAAAAACTGTTTTTT. Its protein is CASSTRQGSNEKLFF.

This clone showed up just once. The rearrangement uses TRBV3-1 (or the pseudogene TRBV3-2) and TRBJ1-2, with D perhaps matching TRBD1 (6 bases). CDR3 size: 14 residues. Germline V gene sequence: CDR1 LGHDT, CDR2 YNNKEL (reference sequence). The V gene lost 1 base and the J gene lost 5 bases, with 11 bases spanning the gap. The DNA for the CDR3 is TGTGCCAGCAGCCAAGGGACAGCCCCTTATGGCTACACCTTC. Protein product: CASSQGTAPYGYTF.

The chain has TRBV5-4 and TRBJ1-2; no firm D call. The CDR3 covers 15 residues. Looked up from germline, CDR1 is SGHNT and CDR2 is YYREEE (reference sequence). V gave up 0 bases and J gave up 3 bases, with 12 bases separating them. CDR3 loop: CASSLGGLDYYGYTF. The DNA of the CDR3 is TGTGCCAGCAGCTTGGGGGGTTTGGATTACTATGGCTACACCTTC.

The J gene is TRBJ2-2, the V gene TRBV7-2; TRBD1 matches at 7 bases. CDR1 is SGHTA, CDR2 FQGNSA, per germline. V lost 5 bases and J lost 2; bases outside the gene matches: 2. This CDR3 is built from 14 residues. In DNA, the CDR3 is TGTGCCAGCAGCCAGGGGGTCAACACCGGGGAGCTGTTTTTT. Its translation is CASSQGVNTGELFF.

The V and J genes are TRBV9 and TRBJ1-1; the D gene is possibly TRBD1 (5 bases). Germline CDR1 and CDR2: SGDLS and YYNGEE. V lost 4 bases to trimming and J lost 7 bases, with 14 bases between them. The CDR3 runs 13 residues. DNA for the CDR3: TGTGCCAGCAGCTTCAGGCAGGGCGGTGAAGCTTTCTTT. Amino acid sequence: CASSFRQGGEAFF.

This chain uses TRBV5-5 with TRBJ2-1; D is ambiguous. The ends were cut back, 2 bases at V and 1 base at J, with 13 bases in the middle. Germline V lookup: CDR1 SGHKS, CDR2 YYEKEE (reference sequence). The CDR3 consists of 16 residues. The CDR3 DNA sequence: TGTGCCAGCAGCTTTGGTGAGTTGAGTTCCTACAATGAGCAGTTCTTC. This encodes CASSFGELSSYNEQFF.

This clone was counted a single time. This sequence joins TRBV5-1 and TRBJ1-2, with 11 bases identical to TRBD1. CDR3 size: 16 residues. Germline V gene lookup returns CDR1 SGHRS and CDR2 YFSETQ. With V trimmed by 4 bases and J by 7 bases, 12 bases remained unmatched. The CDR3 loop is CASSPSGTGGSRGYTF. In DNA, the CDR3 is TGCGCCAGCAGCCCATCGGGGACAGGGGGTTCGCGTGGCTACACCTTC.

The chain carries TRBV6-4 and TRBJ2-1; 10 bases line up with TRBD2. This CDR3 comprises 18 residues. CDR1 is MRHNA and CDR2 is SNTAGT in the germline V gene. Trimming took 0 bases from V and 2 from J; bases not matched to a gene: 7. Here the CDR3 DNA reads TGTGCCAGCAGTGACTCGAATCTAGCGGGAGCCACCTACAATGAGCAGTTCTTC. It is translated as CASSDSNLAGATYNEQFF.

V and J are TRBV30 and TRBJ2-3; 11 bases line up with TRBD2. Germline lookup yields CDR1 GTSNPN and CDR2 SVGIG (reference sequence). This CDR3 is 13 amino acids long. With 8 bases clipped from V and 0 bases from J, the junction kept 1 base outside the gene matches. The CDR3 region is CARTSGSTDTQYF. The CDR3 nucleotides read TGTGCCCGGACTAGCGGGAGCACAGATACGCAGTATTTT.

This clone was picked up a small number of times. V usage is TRBV10-2 and J usage is TRBJ1-1, with 8 bases matching TRBD1. The ends lost 7 bases at V and 4 bases at J; junction bases unmatched: 5. Germline CDR1 is WSHSY and CDR2 is SAAADI. This CDR3 spans 13 amino acids. CDR3 residues: CASTFDRGTEAFF. CDR3 DNA: TGCGCCAGCACTTTTGACAGGGGCACTGAAGCTTTCTTT.